This section outlines one TCR beta chain sequence together with its context. The source of the sample is a study of blood T cell repertoires in COVID-19. Sequencing used immunoSEQ multiplex PCR; TCRdb keeps in-frame clones, though not all of them. The sample shows about 58,000 clones, more than 75% of them seen only once. CDR1 is SGHDT and CDR2 is YYEEEE in the germline V gene. CDR3 length equals 16 residues. Trimming left V 4 bases short and J 0 bases short, with 13 bases between. Material for sequencing was peripheral blood. This chain joins TRBV5-6 and TRBJ2-2, with a possible D match to TRBD2 (7 bases). The TCR comes from a man aged 35 to 55 with active COVID-19. This chain's CDR3 is CASSPGRGTNTGELFF. CDR3 DNA: TGTGCCAGCAGCCCTGGGAGGGGGACGAACACCGGGGAGCTGTTTTTT.